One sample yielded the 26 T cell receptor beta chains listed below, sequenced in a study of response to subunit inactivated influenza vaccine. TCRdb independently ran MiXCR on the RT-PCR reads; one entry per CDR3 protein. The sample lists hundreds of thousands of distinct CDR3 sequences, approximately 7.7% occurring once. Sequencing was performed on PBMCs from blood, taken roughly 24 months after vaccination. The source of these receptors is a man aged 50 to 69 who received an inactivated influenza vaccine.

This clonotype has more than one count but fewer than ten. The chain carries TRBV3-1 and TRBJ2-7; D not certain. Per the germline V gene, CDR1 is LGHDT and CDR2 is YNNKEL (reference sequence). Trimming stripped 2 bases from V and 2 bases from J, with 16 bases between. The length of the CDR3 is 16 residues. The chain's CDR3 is CASSQLASSLTYEQYF. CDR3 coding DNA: TGTGCCAGCAGCCAACTCGCGAGTTCGCTTACCTACGAGCAGTACTTC.

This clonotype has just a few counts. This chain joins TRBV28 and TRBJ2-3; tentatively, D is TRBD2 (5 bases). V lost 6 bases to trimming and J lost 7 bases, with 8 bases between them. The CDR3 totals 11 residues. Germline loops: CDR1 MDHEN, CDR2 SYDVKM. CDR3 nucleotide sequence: TGTGCCAGCAGCTTAGCGAATACGCAGTATTTT. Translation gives CASSLANTQYF.

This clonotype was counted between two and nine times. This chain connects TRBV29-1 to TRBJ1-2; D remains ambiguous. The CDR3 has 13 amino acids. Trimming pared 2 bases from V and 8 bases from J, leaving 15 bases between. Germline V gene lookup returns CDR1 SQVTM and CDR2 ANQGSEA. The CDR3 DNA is TGCAGCGTTGAACCGACGGACCTCCGAGGCTACACCTTC. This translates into CSVEPTDLRGYTF.

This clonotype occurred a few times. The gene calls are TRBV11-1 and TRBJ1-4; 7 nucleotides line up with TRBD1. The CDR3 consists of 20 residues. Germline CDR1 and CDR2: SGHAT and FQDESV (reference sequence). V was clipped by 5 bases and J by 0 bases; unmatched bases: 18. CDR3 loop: CASSPSMVTGQGATNEKLFF. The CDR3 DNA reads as TGTGCCAGCAGCCCTTCGATGGTGACAGGGCAAGGGGCAACTAATGAAAAACTGTTTTTT.

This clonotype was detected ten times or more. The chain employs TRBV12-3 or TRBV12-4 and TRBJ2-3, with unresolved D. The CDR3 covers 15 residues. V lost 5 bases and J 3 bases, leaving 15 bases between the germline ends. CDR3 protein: CASSQTSPPTDTQYF. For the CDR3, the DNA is TGTGCCAGCAGTCAAACGTCCCCTCCGACAGATACGCAGTATTTT.

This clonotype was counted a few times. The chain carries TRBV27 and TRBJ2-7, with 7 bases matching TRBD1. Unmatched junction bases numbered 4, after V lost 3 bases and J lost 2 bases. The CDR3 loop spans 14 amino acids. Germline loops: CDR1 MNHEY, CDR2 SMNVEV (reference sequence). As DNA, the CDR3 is TGTGCCAGCAGTTTCGTGGACAGGACCTACGAGCAGTACTTC. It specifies CASSFVDRTYEQYF.

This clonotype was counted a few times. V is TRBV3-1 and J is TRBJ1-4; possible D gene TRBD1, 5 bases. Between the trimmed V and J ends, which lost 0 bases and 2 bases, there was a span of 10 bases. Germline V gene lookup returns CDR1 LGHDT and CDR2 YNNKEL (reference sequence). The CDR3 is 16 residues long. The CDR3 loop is CASSQDGAGTNEKLFF. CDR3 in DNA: TGTGCCAGCAGCCAAGACGGGGCAGGGACTAATGAAAAACTGTTTTTT.

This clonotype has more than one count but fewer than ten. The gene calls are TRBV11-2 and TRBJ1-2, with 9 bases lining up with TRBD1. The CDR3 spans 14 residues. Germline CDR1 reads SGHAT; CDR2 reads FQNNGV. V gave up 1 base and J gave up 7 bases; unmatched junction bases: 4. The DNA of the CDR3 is TGTGCCAGCAGCTTAGTGAGGGACAGGGCTGGCTACACCTTC. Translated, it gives CASSLVRDRAGYTF.

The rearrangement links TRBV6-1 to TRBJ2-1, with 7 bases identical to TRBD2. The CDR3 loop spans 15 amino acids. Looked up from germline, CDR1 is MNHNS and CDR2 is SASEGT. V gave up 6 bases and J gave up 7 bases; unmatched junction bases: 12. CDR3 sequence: CASSKTLAVSNEQFF. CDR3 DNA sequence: TGTGCCAGCAGCAAGACTCTAGCGGTCTCGAATGAGCAGTTCTTC.

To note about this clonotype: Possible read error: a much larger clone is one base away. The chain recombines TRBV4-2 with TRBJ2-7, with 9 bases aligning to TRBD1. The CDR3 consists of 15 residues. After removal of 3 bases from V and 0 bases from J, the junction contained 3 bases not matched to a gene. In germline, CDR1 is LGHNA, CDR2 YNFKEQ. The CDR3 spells CASSQDRGSSYEQYF. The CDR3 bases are TGTGCCAGCAGCCAGGACAGGGGAAGCTCCTACGAGCAGTACTTC.

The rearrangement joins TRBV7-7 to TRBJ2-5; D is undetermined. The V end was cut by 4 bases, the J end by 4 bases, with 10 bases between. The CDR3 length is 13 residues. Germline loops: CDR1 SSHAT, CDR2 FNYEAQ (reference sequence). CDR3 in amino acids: CASSYGQVETQYF. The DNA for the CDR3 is TGTGCCAGCAGCTACGGGCAGGTAGAGACCCAGTACTTC.

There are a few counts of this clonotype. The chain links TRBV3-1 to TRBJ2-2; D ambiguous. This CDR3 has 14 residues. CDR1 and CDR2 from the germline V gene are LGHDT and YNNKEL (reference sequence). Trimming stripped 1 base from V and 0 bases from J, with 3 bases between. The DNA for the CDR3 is TGTGCCAGCAGCCAAGTTCCGAACACCGGGGAGCTGTTTTTT. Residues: CASSQVPNTGELFF.

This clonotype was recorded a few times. The CDR3 is CASSKDTSWVSVSNQPQHF. The DNA for the CDR3 is TGTGCCAGTAGTAAGGACACCTCTTGGGTATCGGTTAGCAATCAGCCCCAGCATTTT. The rearrangement links TRBV19 to TRBJ1-5, with TRBD1 as a possible D gene (5 bases). CDR3 length: 19 residues. CDR1 and CDR2 from the germline V gene are LNHDA and SQIVND (reference sequence). Between the trimmed V and J ends, which lost 4 bases and 0 bases, there was a span of 22 bases.

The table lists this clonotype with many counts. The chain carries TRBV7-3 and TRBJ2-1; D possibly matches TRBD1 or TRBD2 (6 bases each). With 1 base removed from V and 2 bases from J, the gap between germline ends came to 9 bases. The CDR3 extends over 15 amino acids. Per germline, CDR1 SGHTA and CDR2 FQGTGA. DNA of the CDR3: TGTGCCAGCAGCTTAATGGGGGGCCCCTACAATGAGCAGTTCTTC. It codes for CASSLMGGPYNEQFF.

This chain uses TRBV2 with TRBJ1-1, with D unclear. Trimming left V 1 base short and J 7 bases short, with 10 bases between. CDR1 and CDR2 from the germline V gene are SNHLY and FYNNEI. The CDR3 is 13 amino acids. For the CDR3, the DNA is TGTGCCAGCAGTGAAGGGGTTTCCAGTGAAGCTTTCTTT. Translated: CASSEGVSSEAFF.

The CDR3 bases are TGCAGTGGGAGGGACTTCGCGAACACCGGGGAGCTGTTTTTT. Amino acid sequence: CSGRDFANTGELFF. The chain uses TRBV20-1 and TRBJ2-2, with D tentatively TRBD2 (6 bases). The V and J ends lost 7 bases and 0 bases respectively, with 12 bases between them. The CDR3 sequence is 14 residues long. Germline values: CDR1 DFQATT, CDR2 SNEGSKA (reference sequence).

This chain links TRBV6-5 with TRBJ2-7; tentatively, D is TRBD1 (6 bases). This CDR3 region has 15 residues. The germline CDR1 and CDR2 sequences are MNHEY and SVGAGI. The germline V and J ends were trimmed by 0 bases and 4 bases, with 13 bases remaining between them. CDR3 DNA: TGTGCCAGCAGTTACTCCGTGACAGGAGATTACGAGCAGTACTTC. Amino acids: CASSYSVTGDYEQYF.

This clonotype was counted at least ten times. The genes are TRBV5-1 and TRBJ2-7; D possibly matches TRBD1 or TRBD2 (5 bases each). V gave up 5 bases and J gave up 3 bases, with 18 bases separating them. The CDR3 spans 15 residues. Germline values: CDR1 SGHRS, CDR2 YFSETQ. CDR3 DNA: TGCGCCAGCAGAAGCTTTAGAGGGGAGATCTACGAGCAGTACTTC. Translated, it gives CASRSFRGEIYEQYF.

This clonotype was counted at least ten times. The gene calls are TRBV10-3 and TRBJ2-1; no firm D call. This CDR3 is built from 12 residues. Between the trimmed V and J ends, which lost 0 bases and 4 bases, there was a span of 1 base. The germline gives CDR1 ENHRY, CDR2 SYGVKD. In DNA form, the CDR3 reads TGTGCCATCAGTGAGTCGTACAATGAGCAGTTCTTC. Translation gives CAISESYNEQFF.

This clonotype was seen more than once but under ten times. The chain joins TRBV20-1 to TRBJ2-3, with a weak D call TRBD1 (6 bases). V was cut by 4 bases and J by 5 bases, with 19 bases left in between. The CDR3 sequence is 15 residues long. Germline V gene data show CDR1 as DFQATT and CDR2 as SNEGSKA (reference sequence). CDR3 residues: CSAIRPRGIQDTQYF. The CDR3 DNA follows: TGCAGTGCTATAAGGCCCAGGGGTATCCAAGATACGCAGTATTTT.

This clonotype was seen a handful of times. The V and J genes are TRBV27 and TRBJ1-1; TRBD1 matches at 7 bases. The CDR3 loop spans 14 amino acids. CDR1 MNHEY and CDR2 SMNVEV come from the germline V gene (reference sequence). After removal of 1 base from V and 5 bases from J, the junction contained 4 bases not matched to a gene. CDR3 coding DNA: TGTGCCAGCAGTTTATTAGGGGGCCATACTGAAGCTTTCTTT. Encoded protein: CASSLLGGHTEAFF.

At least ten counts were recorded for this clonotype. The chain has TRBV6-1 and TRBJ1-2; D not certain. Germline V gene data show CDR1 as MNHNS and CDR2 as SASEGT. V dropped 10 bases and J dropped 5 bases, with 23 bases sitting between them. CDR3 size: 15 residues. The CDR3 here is CATLGAPSKGYGYTF. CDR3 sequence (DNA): TGTGCCACCCTGGGAGCTCCTTCGAAAGGGTATGGCTACACCTTC.

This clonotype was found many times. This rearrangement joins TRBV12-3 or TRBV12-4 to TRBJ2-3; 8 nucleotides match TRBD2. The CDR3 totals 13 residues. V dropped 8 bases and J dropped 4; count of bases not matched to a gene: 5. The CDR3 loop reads CASSTREADTQYF. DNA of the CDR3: TGTGCCAGCTCCACGCGGGAGGCAGATACGCAGTATTTT.

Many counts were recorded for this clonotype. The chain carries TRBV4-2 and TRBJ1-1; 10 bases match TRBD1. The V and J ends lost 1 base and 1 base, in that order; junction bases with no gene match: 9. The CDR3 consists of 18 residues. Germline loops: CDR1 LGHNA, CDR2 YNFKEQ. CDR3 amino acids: CASSQGPGQGIQNTEAFF. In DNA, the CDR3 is TGTGCCAGCAGCCAAGGCCCGGGACAGGGGATCCAGAACACTGAAGCTTTCTTT.

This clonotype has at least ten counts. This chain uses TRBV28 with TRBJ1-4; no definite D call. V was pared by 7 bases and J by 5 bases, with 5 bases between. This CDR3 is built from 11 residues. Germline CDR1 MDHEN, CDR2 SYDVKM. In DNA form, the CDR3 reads TGTGCCAGCATGGAAAATGAAAAACTGTTTTTT. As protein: CASMENEKLFF. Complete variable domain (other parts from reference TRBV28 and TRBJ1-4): DVKVTQSSRYLVKRTGEKVFLECVQDMDHENMFWYRQDPGLGLRLIYFSYDVKMKEKGDIPEGYSVSREKKERFSLILESASTNQTSMYLCASMENEKLFFGSGTQLSVL.

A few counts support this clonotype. CDR3 region: CASSLWGATARSYNEQFF. The DNA for the CDR3 is TGTGCCAGCAGTTTATGGGGGGCCACGGCCCGCTCCTACAATGAGCAGTTCTTC. The gene calls are TRBV28 and TRBJ2-1; D possibly corresponds to TRBD1 (6 bases). The length of the CDR3 is 18 residues. Germline values: CDR1 MDHEN, CDR2 SYDVKM. V lost 0 bases, J lost 0 bases, and 15 bases lay in between.